This TCR beta chain originates from a study of T cells expressing NK-cell markers. Across the whole study: Most of the eight sequenced donors were HCMV-seropositive; one was seronegative.

5'RACE template switching built TCR beta cDNA with unique molecular identifiers. TCRdb processed the 5' RACE reads again and assigns one entry to each CDR3 protein, with no DNA. This sample contains more than 250,000 distinct CDR3 sequences. This CDR3 comprises 14 residues. CDR1 is SGHTA, CDR2 FQGNSA, per germline. The TCR originated in a man younger than 30 in good health. Sequenced material: blood T cells: a sorted CD56 or NKG2C T cell subset, CD4+ or CD8+ T cells, or bulk PBMC T cells (not recorded which). The chain joins TRBV7-2 to TRBJ1-3. The CDR3 reads CASSASGRPNTIYF. Variable domain in full (rest from reference TRBV7-2 and TRBJ1-3): GAGVSQSPSNKVTEKGKDVELRCDPISGHTALYWYRQSLGQGLEFLIYFQGNSAPDKSGLPSDRFSAERTGGSVSTLTIQRTQQEDSAVYLCASSASGRPNTIYFGEGSWLTVV.